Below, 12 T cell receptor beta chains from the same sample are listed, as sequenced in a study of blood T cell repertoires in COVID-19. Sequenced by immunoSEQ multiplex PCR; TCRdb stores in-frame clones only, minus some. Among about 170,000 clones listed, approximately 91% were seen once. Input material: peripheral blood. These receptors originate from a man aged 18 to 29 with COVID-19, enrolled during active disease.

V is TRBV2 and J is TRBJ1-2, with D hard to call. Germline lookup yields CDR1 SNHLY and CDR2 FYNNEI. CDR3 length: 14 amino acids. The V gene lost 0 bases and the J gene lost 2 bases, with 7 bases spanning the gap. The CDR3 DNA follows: TGTGCCAGCAGTGAAGCCCCACTGAACTATGGCTACACCTTC. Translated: CASSEAPLNYGYTF.

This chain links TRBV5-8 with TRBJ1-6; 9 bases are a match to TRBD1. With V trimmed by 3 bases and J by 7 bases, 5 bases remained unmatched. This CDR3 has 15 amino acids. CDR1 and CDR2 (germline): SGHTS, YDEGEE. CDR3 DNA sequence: TGTGCCAGCAGCTGGGACAGGGTTGGCAATTCACCCCTCCACTTT. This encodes CASSWDRVGNSPLHF.

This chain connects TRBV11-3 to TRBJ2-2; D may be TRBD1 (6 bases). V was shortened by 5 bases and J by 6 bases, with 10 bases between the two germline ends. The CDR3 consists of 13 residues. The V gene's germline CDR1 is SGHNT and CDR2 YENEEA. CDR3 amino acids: CASSKEGAGELFF. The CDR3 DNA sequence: TGTGCCAGCAGCAAAGAGGGGGCCGGGGAGCTGTTTTTT.

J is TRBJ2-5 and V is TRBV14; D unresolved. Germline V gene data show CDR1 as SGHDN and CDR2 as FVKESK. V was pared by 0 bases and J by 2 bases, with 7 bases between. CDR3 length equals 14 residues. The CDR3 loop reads CASSQDLRQETQYF. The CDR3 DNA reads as TGTGCCAGCAGCCAAGATCTCAGGCAAGAGACCCAGTACTTC.

In nucleotides, the CDR3 is TGCGCCAGCAGTCAAACGGACAGCTGCAATCAGCCCCAGCATTTT. Translated: CASSQTDSCNQPQHF. The V gene is TRBV23-1, the J gene TRBJ1-5; a possible D gene is TRBD1 (6 bases). TRBV23-1 is treated as an ORF (open reading frame) with a function not yet certain. The V gene lost 2 bases and the J gene lost 2 bases, with 10 bases spanning the gap. The CDR3 extends over 15 amino acids.

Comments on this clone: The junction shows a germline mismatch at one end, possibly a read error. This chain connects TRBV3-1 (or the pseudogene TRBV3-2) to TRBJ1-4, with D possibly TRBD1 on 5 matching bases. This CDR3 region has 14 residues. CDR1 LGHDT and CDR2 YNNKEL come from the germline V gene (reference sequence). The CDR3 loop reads CASSPGTLNEKLLF. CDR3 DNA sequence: TGTGCCAGCAGCCCCGGGACTCTGAATGAAAAACTGCTTTTT.

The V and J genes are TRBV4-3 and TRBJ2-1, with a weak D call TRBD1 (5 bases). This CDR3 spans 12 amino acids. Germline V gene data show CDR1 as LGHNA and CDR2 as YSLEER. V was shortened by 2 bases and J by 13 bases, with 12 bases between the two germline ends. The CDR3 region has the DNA TGCGCCAGCAGCCAACAGCCGACAGAACAGTTCTTC. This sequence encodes CASSQQPTEQFF.

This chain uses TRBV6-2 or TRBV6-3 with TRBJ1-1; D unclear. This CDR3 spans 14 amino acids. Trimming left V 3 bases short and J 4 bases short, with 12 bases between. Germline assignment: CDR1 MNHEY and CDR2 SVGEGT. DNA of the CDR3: TGTGCCAGCAGTTATGTAGTCGGGAGCACTGAAGCTTTCTTT. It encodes CASSYVVGSTEAFF.

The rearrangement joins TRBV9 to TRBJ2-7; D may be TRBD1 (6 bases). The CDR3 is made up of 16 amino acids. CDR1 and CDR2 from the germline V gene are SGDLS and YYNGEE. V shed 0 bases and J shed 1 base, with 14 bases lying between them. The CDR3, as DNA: TGTGCCAGCAGCGTAGAGTCAGGGGTCAGTTCCTACGAGCAGTACTTC. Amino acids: CASSVESGVSSYEQYF.

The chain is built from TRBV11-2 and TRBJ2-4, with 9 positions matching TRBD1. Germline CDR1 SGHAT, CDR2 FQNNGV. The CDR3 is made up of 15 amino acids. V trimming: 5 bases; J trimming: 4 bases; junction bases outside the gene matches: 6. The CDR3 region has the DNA TGTGCCAGCAGCCAGTCAGGGACAGGGAAAAACATTCAGTACTTC. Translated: CASSQSGTGKNIQYF.

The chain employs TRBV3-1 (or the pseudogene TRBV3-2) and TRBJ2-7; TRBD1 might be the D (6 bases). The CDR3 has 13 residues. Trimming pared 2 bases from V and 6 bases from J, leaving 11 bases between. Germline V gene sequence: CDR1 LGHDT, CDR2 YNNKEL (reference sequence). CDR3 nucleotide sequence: TGTGCCAGCAGCCAAACAGGGAGTGCCGAGCAGTACTTC. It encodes CASSQTGSAEQYF.

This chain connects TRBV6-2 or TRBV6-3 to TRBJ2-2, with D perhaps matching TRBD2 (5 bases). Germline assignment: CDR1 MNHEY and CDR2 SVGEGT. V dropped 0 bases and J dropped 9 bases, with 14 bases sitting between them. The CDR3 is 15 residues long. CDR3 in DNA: TGTGCCAGCAGTTACTCGTTCCACGAGGGTTGGGAGCTGTTTTTT. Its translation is CASSYSFHEGWELFF.